Listed below are T cell receptor beta chains from one sample, sequenced in a study of identifying expanded T cells in peripheral blood. Here immunoSEQ multiplex PCR was the method, and the copy in TCRdb shows in-frame clones only, minus some. Among over 100,000 clones, 88% were seen once, and the ten largest hold around 8.2%. The sequencing input was blood. The receptor source for this set is a person aged 18 to 70 in good health. The conserved cysteine and the conserved F or W are not part of the CDR3 here. The D gene is left open where the match is weak.

V	J	D	CDR3
TRBV19	TRBJ2-7	TRBD1	ASSRGQGASYEQY
TRBV6-1	TRBJ2-7	NA	ASSRRWAEQY
TRBV7-3	TRBJ2-6	NA	ASSPIQGSAGANVLT
TRBV4-2	TRBJ1-5	NA	ASSQDGSGGDQPQH
TRBV28	TRBJ2-3	TRBD1	ASHPLSNLPGGSLDTQY
TRBV18	TRBJ2-3	TRBD1	ASSLGQGATDTQY
TRBV28	TRBJ1-2	NA	ASSLRGLYGYT
TRBV7-8	TRBJ1-1	NA	ASSLGQGDTEAF
TRBV5-1	TRBJ1-1	TRBD1	ASSVGQGAIVNTEAF
TRBV5-1	TRBJ1-1	NA	ASGLAGATEAF
TRBV4-2	TRBJ2-1	TRBD2	ASSSGDLPYNEQF